This is a list of T cell receptor beta chains from one sample in a study of control samples from healthy donors and cancer patients. Generated by immunoSEQ multiplex PCR, the TCRdb table keeps only in-frame clones and is missing some. The table records around 100,000 clones, around nine tenths of them present only once. Sequenced sample: blood. These receptors all come from a woman aged 18-29 years in good health. CDR3s include the opening cysteine and the closing phenylalanine or tryptophan. The size field is filled for only some rows; it gives once, few, many or a size class.

>.|TRBV5-1|TRBJ1-1
CASSPYSENTEAFF
>few|TRBV5-1|TRBJ1-1
CASSLGQTNTEAFF
>.|TRBV5-1|TRBJ1-1
CASSLGDREGTEAFF
>.|TRBV1|TRBJ1-1
CTSSPWAQGRVMNTEAFF
>once|TRBV5-1|TRBJ1-1
CASSVQGYTEAFF
>.|TRBV2|TRBJ2-1
CASSVGISGGPSSYNEQFF
>.|TRBV4-2|TRBJ1-1
CASSQEENTEAFF
>.|TRBV6-6|TRBJ1-6
CASSSKFGQENSPLHF
>.|TRBV7-8|TRBJ2-3
CASSDRGTGSDTQYF
>.|TRBV6-5|TRBJ1-2
CASSLTDTNYGYTF
>.|TRBV12-3/TRBV12-4|TRBJ2-1
CASEFFGNEQFF
>.|TRBV7-9|TRBJ1-1
CASSLASAGSEAFF
>.|TRBV3-1/TRBV3-2|TRBJ1-4
CASSLYLTVATNEKLFF
>.|TRBV2|TRBJ1-1
CASWIPTEAFF
>.|TRBV18|TRBJ2-7
CASSPGSGGPYEQYF
>.|TRBV24-1|TRBJ1-5
CATSDPTGPNQPQHF
>.|TRBV11-2|TRBJ1-1
CASSLSPGADVEAFF
>once|TRBV6-1|TRBJ2-3
CASSEASRGSTDTQYF
>.|TRBV7-8|TRBJ2-1
CASSLDRANEQFF
>.|TRBV7-8|TRBJ2-1
CASSLAESSGYNEQFF
>.|TRBV19|TRBJ2-7
CASSPGQGYYEQYF
>.|TRBV3-1/TRBV3-2|TRBJ2-3
CASSSTGRTDTQYF
>.|TRBV10-1|TRBJ2-1
CASSESRTSSYNEQFF